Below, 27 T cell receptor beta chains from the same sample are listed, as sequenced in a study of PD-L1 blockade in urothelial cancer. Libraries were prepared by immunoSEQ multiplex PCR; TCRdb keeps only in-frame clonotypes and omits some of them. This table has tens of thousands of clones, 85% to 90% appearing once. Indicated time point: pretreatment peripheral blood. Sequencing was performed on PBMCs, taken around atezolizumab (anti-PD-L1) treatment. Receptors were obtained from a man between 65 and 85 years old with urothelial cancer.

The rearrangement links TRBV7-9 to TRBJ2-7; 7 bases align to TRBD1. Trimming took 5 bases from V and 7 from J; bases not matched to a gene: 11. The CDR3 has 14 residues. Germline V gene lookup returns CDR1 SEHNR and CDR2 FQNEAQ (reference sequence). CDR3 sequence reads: CASSGTGELSEQYF. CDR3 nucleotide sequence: TGTGCCAGCAGCGGTACAGGGGAACTTAGTGAGCAGTACTTC. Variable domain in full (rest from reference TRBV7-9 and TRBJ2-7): DTGVSQNPRHKITKRGQNVTFRCDPISEHNRLYWYRQTLGQGPEFLTYFQNEAQLEKSRLLSDRFSAERPKGSFSTLEIQRTEQGDSAMYLCASSGTGELSEQYFGPGTRLTVT.

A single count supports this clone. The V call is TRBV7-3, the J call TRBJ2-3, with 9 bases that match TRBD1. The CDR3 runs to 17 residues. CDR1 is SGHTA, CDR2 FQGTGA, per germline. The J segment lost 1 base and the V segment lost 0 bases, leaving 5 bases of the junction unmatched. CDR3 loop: CASSLTGGQGRTDTQYF. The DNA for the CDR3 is TGTGCCAGCAGCTTAACTGGGGGACAGGGACGCACAGATACGCAGTATTTT.

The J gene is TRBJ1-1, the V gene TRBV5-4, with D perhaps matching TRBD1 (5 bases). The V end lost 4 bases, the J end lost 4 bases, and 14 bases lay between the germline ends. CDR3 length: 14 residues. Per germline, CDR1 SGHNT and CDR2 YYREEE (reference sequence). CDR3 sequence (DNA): TGTGCCAGCAGCCAAGATAGGGGTCTCACTGAAGCTTTCTTT. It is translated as CASSQDRGLTEAFF. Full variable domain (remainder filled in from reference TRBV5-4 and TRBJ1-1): ETGVTQSPTHLIKTRGQQVTLRCSSQSGHNTVSWYQQALGQGPQFIFQYYREEENGRGNFPPRFSGLQFPNYSSELNVNALELDDSALYLCASSQDRGLTEAFFGQGTRLTVV.

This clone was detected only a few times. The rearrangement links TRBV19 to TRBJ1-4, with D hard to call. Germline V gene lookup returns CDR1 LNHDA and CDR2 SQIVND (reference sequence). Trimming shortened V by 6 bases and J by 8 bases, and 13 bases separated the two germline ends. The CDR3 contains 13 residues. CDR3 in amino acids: CASSLLPREKLFF. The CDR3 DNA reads TGTGCCAGTAGCCTCCTTCCTCGGGAAAAACTGTTTTTT.

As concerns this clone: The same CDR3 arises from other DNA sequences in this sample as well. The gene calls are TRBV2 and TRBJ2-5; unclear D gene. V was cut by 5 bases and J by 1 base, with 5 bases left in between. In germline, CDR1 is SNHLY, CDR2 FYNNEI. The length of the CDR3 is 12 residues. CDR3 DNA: TGTGCCAGCAGTCCAGGCCAAGAGACCCAGTACTTC. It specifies CASSPGQETQYF.

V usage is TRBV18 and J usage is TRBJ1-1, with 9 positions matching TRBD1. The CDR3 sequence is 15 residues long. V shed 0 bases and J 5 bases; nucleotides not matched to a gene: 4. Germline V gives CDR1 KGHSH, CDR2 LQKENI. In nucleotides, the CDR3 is TGTGCCAGCTCACCACCAACAGGGGGCAAGACTGAAGCTTTCTTT. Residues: CASSPPTGGKTEAFF.

CDR3 amino acids: CASSVSSGSANNNEQFF. As DNA, the CDR3 is TGTGCCAGCAGCGTAAGCAGCGGGAGTGCCAATAACAATGAGCAGTTCTTC. The rearrangement joins TRBV9 to TRBJ2-1; TRBD2 agrees at 8 bases. CDR3 length: 17 residues. Germline V gene sequence: CDR1 SGDLS, CDR2 YYNGEE. V was clipped by 1 base and J by 5 bases; unmatched bases: 11.

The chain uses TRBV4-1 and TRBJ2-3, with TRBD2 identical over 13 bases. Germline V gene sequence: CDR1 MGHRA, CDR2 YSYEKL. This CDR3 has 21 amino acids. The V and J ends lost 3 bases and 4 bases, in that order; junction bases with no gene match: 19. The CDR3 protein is CASSHPRTSGRGRAGPDTQYF. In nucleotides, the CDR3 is TGCGCCAGCAGCCACCCTCGGACTAGCGGGAGAGGTCGAGCGGGGCCAGATACGCAGTATTTT.

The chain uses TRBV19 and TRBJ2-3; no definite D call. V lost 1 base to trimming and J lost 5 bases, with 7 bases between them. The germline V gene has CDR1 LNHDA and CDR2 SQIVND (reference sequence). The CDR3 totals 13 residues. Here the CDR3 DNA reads TGTGCCAGTAGTATAGGAATCGGAGATACGCAGTATTTT. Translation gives CASSIGIGDTQYF.

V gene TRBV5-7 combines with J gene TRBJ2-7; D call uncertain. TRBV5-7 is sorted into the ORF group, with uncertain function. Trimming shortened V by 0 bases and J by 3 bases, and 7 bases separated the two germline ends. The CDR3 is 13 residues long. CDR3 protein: CASSLDIIYEQYF. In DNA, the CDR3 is TGTGCCAGCAGCTTGGACATTATCTACGAGCAGTACTTC.

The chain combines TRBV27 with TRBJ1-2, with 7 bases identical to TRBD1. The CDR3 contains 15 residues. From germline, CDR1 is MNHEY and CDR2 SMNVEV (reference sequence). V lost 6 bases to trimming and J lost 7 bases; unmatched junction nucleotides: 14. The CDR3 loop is CASRQRGQGVFGYTF. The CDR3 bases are TGTGCCAGCAGGCAGCGAGGGCAGGGGGTATTTGGCTACACCTTC.

As DNA, the CDR3 is TGTGCCACCAGCAGAGTGGGTAGCGGGAGTATGGCAGATACGCAGTATTTT. Its protein is CATSRVGSGSMADTQYF. The chain uses TRBV15 and TRBJ2-3; 9 nucleotides line up with TRBD2. With V trimmed by 1 base and J by 4 bases, 9 bases remained unmatched. CDR1 is LNHNV, CDR2 YYDKDF, per germline (reference sequence). The CDR3 sequence is 17 residues long.

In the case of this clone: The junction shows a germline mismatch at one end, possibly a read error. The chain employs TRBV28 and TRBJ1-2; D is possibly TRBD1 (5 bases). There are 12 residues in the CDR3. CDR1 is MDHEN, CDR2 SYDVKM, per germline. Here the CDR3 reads CSAGGFGYGYTF. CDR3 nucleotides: TGCTCCGCGGGGGGGTTCGGCTATGGCTACACCTTC.

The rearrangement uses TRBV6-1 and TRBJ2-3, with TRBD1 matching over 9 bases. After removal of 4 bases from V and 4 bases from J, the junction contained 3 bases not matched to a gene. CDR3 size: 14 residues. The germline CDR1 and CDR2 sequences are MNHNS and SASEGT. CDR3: CASSARDRADTQYF. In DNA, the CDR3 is TGTGCCAGCAGTGCCCGGGACAGGGCAGATACGCAGTATTTT.

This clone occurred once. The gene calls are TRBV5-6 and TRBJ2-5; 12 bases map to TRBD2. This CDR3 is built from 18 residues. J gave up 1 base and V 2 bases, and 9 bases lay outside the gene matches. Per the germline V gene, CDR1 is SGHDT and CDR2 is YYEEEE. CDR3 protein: CASSFKLAGGSGQETQYF. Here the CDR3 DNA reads TGTGCCAGCAGCTTTAAACTAGCGGGAGGCTCGGGCCAAGAGACCCAGTACTTC.

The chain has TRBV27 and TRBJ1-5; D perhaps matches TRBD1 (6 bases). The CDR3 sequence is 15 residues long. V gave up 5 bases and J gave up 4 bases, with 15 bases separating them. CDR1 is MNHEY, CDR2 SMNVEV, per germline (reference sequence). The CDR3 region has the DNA TGTGCCAGCAGTCCCCTCGCAGGGGCGAATCAGCCCCAGCATTTT. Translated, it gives CASSPLAGANQPQHF.

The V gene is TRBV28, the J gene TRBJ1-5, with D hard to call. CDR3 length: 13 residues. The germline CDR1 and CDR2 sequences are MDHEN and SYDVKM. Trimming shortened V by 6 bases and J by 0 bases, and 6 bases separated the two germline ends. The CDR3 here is CASSVYSNQPQHF. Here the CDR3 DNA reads TGTGCCAGCAGCGTGTATAGCAATCAGCCCCAGCATTTT.

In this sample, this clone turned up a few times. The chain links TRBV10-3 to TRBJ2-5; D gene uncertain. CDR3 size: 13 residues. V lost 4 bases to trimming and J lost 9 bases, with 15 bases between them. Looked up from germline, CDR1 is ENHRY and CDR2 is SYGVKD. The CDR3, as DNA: TGTGCCATCAGTGTTAGTGGTCCTTCGTCCCAGTACTTC. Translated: CAISVSGPSSQYF.

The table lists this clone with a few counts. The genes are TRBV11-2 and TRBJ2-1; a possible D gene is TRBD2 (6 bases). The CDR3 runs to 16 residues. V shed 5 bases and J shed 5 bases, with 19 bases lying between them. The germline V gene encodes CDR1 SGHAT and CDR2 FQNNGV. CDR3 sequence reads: CASSVWRASLNNEQFF. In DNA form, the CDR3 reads TGTGCCAGCAGCGTCTGGAGGGCAAGTTTGAACAATGAGCAGTTCTTC.

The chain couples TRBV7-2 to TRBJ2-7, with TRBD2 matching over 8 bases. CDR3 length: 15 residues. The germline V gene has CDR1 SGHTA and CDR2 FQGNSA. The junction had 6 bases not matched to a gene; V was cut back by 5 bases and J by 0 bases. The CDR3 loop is CASSIGGAGSYEQYF. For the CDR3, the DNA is TGTGCCAGCAGCATCGGGGGGGCCGGCTCCTACGAGCAGTACTTC. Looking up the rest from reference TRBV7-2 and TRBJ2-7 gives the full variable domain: GAGVSQSPSNKVTEKGKDVELRCDPISGHTALYWYRQSLGQGLEFLIYFQGNSAPDKSGLPSDRFSAERTGGSVSTLTIQRTQQEDSAVYLCASSIGGAGSYEQYFGPGTRLTVT.

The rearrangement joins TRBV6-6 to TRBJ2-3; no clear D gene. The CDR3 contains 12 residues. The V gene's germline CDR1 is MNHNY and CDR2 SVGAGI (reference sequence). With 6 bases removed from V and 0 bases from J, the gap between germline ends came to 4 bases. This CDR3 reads CASSESTDTQYF. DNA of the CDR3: TGTGCCAGCAGCGAGAGCACAGATACGCAGTATTTT.

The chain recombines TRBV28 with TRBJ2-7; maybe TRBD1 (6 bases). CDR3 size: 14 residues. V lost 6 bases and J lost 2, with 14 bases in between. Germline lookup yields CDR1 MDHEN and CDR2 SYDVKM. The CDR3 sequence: CASRRAGQTYEQYF. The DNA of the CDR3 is TGTGCCAGCAGACGCGCAGGACAGACCTACGAGCAGTACTTC. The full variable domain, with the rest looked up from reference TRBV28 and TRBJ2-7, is DVKVTQSSRYLVKRTGEKVFLECVQDMDHENMFWYRQDPGLGLRLIYFSYDVKMKEKGDIPEGYSVSREKKERFSLILESASTNQTSMYLCASRRAGQTYEQYFGPGTRLTVT.

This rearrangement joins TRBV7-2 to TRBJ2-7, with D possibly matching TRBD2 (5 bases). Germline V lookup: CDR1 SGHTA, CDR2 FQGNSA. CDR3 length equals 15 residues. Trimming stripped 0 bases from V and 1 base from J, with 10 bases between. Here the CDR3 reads CASSLAVGVSYEQYF. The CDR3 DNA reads TGTGCCAGCAGCTTAGCGGTGGGAGTTTCCTACGAGCAGTACTTC.

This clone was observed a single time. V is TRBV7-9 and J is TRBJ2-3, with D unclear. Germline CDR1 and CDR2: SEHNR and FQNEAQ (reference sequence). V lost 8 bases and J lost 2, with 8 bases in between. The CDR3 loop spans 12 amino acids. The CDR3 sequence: CASLRITDTQYF. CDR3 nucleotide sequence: TGTGCCAGCCTGAGGATCACAGATACGCAGTATTTT.

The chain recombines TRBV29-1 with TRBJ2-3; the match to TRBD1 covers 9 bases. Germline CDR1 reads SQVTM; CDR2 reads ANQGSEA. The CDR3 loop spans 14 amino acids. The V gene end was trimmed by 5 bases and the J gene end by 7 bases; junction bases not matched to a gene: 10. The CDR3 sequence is CSVQGQGVANTQYF. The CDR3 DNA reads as TGCAGCGTTCAGGGACAGGGAGTTGCAAATACGCAGTATTTT.

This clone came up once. The DNA of the CDR3 is TGTGCCAGCAGTTTGTTTGCGGGAAGCGGCAATCAGCCCCAGCATTTT. Translating it yields CASSLFAGSGNQPQHF. This chain connects TRBV28 to TRBJ1-5; D ambiguous. CDR1 is MDHEN and CDR2 is SYDVKM in the germline V gene. V lost 3 bases and J lost 2, with 14 bases in between. The CDR3 covers 16 residues.

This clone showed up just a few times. The CDR3 reads CASSLRAGGSGNTIYF. The CDR3 nucleotides are TGTGCCAGCAGCTTAAGAGCAGGGGGCTCTGGAAACACCATATATTTT. This chain uses TRBV11-2 with TRBJ1-3, with 7 positions matching TRBD1. J gave up 0 bases and V 2 bases, and 4 bases lay outside the gene matches. From germline, CDR1 is SGHAT and CDR2 FQNNGV. The CDR3 totals 16 residues.